The present TCR beta chain was sequenced within a study of technical replicates of blood from a few donors. The data were produced by immunoSEQ multiplex PCR, yet TCRdb's version contains in-frame clones alone and is incomplete. The table has around 70,000 clones, approximately 95% seen once. The length of the CDR3 is 14 residues. Germline-derived CDR1 and CDR2 are ENHRY and SYGVKD. Trimming cost V 0 bases and J 6 bases, with 11 bases left between them. Material: T cells isolated from PBMCs. The source of this sequence is a human donor in good health. V usage is TRBV10-3 and J usage is TRBJ1-2; D call uncertain. The CDR3 coding sequence is TGTGCCATCAGTGAGTCGTTTGGAGGGAATGGCTACACCTTC. Protein: CAISESFGGNGYTF.